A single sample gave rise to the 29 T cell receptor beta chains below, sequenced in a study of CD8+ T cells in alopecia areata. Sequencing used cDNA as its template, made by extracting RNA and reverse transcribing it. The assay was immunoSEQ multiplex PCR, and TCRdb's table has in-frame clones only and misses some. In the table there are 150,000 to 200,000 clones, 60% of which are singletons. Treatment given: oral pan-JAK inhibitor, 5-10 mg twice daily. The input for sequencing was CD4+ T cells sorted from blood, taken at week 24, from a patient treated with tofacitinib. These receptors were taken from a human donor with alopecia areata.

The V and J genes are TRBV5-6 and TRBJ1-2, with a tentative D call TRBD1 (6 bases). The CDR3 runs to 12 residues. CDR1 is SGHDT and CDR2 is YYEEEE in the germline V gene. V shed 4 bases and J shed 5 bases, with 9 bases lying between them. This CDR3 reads CASSVRGYGYTF. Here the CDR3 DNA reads TGTGCCAGCAGCGTGAGGGGGTATGGCTACACCTTC.

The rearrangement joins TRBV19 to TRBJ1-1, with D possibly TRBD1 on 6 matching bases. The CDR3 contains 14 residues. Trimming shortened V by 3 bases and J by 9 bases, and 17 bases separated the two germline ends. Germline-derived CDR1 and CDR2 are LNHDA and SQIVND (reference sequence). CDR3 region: CASSIFDRPFQAFF. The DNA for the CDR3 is TGTGCCAGTAGTATCTTCGACAGGCCTTTCCAAGCTTTCTTT.

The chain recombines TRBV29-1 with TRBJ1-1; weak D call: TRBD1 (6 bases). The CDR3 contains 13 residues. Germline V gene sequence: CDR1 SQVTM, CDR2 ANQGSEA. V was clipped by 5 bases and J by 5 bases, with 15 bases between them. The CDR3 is CSVQGPVGTEAFF. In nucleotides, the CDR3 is TGCAGCGTTCAGGGGCCGGTGGGAACTGAAGCTTTCTTT.

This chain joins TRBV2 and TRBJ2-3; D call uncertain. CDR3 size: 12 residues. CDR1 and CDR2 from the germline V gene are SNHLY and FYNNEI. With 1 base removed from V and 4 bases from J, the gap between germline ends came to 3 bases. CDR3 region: CASSEDPDTQYF. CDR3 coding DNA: TGTGCCAGCAGTGAAGATCCAGATACGCAGTATTTT.

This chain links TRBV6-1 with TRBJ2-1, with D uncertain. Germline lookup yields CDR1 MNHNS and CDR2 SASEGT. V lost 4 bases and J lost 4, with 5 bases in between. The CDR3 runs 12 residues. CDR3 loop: CASSVRYNEQFF. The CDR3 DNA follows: TGTGCCAGCAGTGTACGGTACAATGAGCAGTTCTTC.

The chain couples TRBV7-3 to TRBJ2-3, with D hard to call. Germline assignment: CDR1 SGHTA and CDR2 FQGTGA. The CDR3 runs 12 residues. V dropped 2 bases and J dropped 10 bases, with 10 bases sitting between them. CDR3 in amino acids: CASSLDLRSQYF. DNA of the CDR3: TGTGCCAGCAGCTTAGATTTACGGTCGCAGTATTTT. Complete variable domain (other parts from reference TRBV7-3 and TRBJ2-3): GAGVSQTPSNKVTEKGKYVELRCDPISGHTALYWYRQSLGQGPEFLIYFQGTGAADDSGLPNDRFFAVRPEGSVSTLKIQRTERGDSAVYLCASSLDLRSQYFGPGTRLTVL.

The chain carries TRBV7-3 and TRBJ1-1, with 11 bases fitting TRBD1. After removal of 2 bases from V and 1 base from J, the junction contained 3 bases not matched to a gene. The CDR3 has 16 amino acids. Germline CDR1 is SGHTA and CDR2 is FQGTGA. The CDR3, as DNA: TGTGCCAGCAGCTTAGATGGGACAGGGGGGAACACTGAAGCTTTCTTT. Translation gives CASSLDGTGGNTEAFF.

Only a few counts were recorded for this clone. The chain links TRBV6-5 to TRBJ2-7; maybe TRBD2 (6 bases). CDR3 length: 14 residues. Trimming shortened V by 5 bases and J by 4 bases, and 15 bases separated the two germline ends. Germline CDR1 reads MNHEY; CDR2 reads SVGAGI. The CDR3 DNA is TGTGCCAGCAGTGCGGGACGGAGGGGATACGAGCAGTACTTC. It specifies CASSAGRRGYEQYF.

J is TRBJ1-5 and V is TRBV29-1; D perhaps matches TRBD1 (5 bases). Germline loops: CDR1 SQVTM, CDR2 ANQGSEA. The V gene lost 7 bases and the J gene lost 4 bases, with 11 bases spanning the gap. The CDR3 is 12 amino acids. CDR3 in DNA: TGCAGCGCCGGGGGGAGTAATCAGCCCCAGCATTTT. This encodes CSAGGSNQPQHF. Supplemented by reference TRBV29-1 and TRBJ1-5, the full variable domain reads SAVISQKPSRDICQRGTSLTIQCQVDSQVTMMFWYRQQPGQSLTLIATANQGSEATYESGFVIDKFPISRPNLTFSTLTVSNMSPEDSSIYLCSAGGSNQPQHFGDGTRLSIL.

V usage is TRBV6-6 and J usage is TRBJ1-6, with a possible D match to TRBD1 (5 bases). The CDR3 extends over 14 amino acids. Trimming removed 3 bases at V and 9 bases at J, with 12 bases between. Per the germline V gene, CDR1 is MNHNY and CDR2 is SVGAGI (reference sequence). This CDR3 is CASSYLGTRSPLHF. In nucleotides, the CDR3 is TGTGCCAGCAGTTATTTGGGGACTCGTTCACCCCTCCACTTT.

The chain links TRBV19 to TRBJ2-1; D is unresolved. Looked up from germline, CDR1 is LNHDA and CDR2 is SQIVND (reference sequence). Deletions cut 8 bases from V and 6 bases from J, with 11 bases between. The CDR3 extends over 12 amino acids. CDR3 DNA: TGTGCCAGTGCTGACATTAGCAATGAGCAGTTCTTC. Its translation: CASADISNEQFF.

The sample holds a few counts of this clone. CDR3 DNA sequence: TGTGCCAGCAGTGAGTTGCGGGAAGAGACCCAGTACTTC. This encodes CASSELREETQYF. This chain links TRBV2 with TRBJ2-5; D might be TRBD2 (5 bases). The germline V gene has CDR1 SNHLY and CDR2 FYNNEI. V lost 3 bases and J 3 bases, leaving 8 bases between the germline ends. There are 13 residues in the CDR3.

The CDR3 loop is CASSVAGGPALGNEQFF. The DNA of the CDR3 is TGTGCCAGCAGCGTAGCGGGGGGCCCGGCCCTAGGCAATGAGCAGTTCTTC. The rearrangement joins TRBV9 to TRBJ2-1; D may be TRBD2 (7 bases). CDR1 and CDR2 from the germline V gene are SGDLS and YYNGEE. The length of the CDR3 is 17 residues. The germline V and J ends were trimmed by 0 bases and 6 bases, with 19 bases remaining between them.

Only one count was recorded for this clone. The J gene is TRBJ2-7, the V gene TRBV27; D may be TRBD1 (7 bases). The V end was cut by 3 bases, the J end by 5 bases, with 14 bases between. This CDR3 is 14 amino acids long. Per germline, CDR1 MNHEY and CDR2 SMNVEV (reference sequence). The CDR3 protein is CASSFPGGFDEQYF. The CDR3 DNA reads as TGTGCCAGCAGTTTCCCAGGGGGGTTCGACGAGCAGTACTTC.

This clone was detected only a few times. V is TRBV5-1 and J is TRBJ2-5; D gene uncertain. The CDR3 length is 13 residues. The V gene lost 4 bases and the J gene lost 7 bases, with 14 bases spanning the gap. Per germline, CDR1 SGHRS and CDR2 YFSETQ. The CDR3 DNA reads TGCGCCAGCAGCCTCCGACTGCGTGGGACCCAGTACTTC. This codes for CASSLRLRGTQYF.

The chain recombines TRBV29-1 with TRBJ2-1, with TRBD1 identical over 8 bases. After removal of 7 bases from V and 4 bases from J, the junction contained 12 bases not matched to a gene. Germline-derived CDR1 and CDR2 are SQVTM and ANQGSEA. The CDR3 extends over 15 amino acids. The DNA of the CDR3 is TGCAGCGCCCGGGAAGGACAGGGAACTTACAATGAGCAGTTCTTC. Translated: CSAREGQGTYNEQFF.

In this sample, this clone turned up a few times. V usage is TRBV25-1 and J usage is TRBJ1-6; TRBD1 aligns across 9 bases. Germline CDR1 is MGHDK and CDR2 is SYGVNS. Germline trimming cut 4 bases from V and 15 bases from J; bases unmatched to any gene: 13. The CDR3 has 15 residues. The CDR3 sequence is CASSATGQGSWLLHF. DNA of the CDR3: TGTGCCAGCAGTGCCACGGGACAGGGAAGTTGGCTCCTCCACTTT.

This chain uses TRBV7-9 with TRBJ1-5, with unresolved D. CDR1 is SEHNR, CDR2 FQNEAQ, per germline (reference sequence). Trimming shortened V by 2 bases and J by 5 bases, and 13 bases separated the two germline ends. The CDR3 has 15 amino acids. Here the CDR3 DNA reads TGTGCCAGCAGCTTAAGCGGGAGCATAGATCAGCCCCAGCATTTT. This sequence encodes CASSLSGSIDQPQHF.

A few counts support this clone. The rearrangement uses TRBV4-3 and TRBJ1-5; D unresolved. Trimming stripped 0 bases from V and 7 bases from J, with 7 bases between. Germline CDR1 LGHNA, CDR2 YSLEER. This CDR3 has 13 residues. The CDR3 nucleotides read TGCGCCAGCAGCCAAGACACTGGGCAGCCCCAGCATTTT. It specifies CASSQDTGQPQHF.

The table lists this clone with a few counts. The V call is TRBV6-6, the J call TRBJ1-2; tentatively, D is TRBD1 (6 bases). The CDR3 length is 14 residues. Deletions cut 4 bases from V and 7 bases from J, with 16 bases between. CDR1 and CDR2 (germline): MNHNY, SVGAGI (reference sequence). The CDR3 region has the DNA TGTGCCAGCAGTTTTATACAGGGAGGTGCTGGCTACACCTTC. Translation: CASSFIQGGAGYTF.

The CDR3 loop is CASSLGLASDTQYF. CDR3 sequence (DNA): TGTGCCAGCAGCCTCGGACTAGCTTCGGATACGCAGTATTTT. This chain connects TRBV7-3 to TRBJ2-3; 8 bases agree with TRBD2. CDR3 length: 14 residues. The trim removed 5 bases at V and 6 bases at J, leaving 7 bases unmatched. The germline V gene has CDR1 SGHTA and CDR2 FQGTGA.

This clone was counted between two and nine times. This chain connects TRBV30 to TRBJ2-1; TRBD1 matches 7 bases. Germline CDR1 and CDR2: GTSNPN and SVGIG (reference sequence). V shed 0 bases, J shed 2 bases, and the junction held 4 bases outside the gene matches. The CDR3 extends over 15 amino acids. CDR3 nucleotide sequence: TGTGCCTGGAGTGTTACAGGGGATACCTACAATGAGCAGTTCTTC. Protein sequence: CAWSVTGDTYNEQFF.

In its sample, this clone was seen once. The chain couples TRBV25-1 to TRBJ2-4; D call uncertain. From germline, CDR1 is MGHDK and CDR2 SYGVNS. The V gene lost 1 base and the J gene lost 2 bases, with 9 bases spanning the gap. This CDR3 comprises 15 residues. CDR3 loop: CASSESGLSKNIQYF. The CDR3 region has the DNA TGTGCCAGCAGTGAATCTGGTTTATCCAAAAACATTCAGTACTTC.

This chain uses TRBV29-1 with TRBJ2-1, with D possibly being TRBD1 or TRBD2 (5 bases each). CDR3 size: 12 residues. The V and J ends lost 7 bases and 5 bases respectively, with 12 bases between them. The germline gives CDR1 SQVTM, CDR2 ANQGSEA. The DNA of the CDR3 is TGCAGCGGAGAGAGGGACGACAATGAGCAGTTCTTC. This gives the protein CSGERDDNEQFF.

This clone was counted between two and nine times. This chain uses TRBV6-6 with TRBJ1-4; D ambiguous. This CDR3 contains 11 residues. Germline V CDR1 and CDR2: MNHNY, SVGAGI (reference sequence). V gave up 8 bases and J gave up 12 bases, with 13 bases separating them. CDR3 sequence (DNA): TGTGCCAGCTCCTCGCCCGTGGAACTGTTTTTT. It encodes CASSSPVELFF.

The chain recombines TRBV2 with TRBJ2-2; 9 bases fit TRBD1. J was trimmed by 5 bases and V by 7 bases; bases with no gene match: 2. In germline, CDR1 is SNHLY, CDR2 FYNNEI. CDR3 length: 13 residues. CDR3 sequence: CASKDRGTGELFF. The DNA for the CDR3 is TGTGCCAGCAAGGACAGGGGTACCGGGGAGCTGTTTTTT.

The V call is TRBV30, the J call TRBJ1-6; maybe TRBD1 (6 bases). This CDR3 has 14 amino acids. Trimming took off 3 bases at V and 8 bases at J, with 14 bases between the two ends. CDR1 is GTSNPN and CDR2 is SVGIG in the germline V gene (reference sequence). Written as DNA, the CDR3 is TGTGCCTGGAGCCAGGGGTCAGGGTATTCACCCCTCCACTTT. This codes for CAWSQGSGYSPLHF.

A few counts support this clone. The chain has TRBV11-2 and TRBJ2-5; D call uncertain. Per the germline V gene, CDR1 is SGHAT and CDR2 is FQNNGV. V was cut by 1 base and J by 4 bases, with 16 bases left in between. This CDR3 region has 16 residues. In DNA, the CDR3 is TGTGCCAGCAGCTTAGCAGGAGCCCAGTGGGGAGAGACCCAGTACTTC. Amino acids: CASSLAGAQWGETQYF.

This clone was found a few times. The CDR3 DNA follows: TGTGCCAGCAGTGGGGACGGATACAATGAGCAGTTCTTC. Translation: CASSGDGYNEQFF. The chain carries TRBV2 and TRBJ2-1; either TRBD1 or TRBD2 may fit D (5 bases each). Trimming left V 4 bases short and J 4 bases short, with 8 bases between. The CDR3 length is 13 residues. The V gene's germline CDR1 is SNHLY and CDR2 FYNNEI. The variable domain in full, completed from reference TRBV2 and TRBJ2-1, reads EPEVTQTPSHQVTQMGQEVILRCVPISNHLYFYWYRQILGQKVEFLVSFYNNEISEKSEIFDDQFSVERPDGSNFTLKIRSTKLEDSAMYFCASSGDGYNEQFFGPGTRLTVL.